The 5 T cell receptor beta chains in this list originate from one sample, sequenced in a study of T-cell memory formation after mild COVID-19. TCRdb processed the 5' RACE reads anew with MiXCR; each CDR3 protein has one entry. This sample yields 90,000 to 120,000 distinct CDR3 sequences, of which 11% are seen a single time; 40% belongs to the top ten. The sample was PBMCs or a T cell subset sorted from them (not recorded which). These receptors came from a man aged 18 to 29 who had mild COVID-19 (a few samples of this study predate the infection). Cell type and time point are not known.

This rearrangement joins TRBV2 to TRBJ2-5; the D gene is possibly TRBD2 (6 bases). V gave up 11 bases and J gave up 1 base, with 20 bases separating them. CDR3 size: 15 residues. Germline lookup yields CDR1 SNHLY and CDR2 FYNNEI. CDR3 region: CAGGLTARPQETQYF. For the CDR3, the DNA is TGTGCCGGCGGACTAACCGCGAGGCCCCAAGAGACCCAGTACTTC.

The genes are TRBV4-3 and TRBJ1-1; a possible D gene is TRBD1 (5 bases). The CDR3 is 14 amino acids. The germline CDR1 and CDR2 sequences are LGHNA and YSLEER. V shed 1 base and J shed 5 bases, with 11 bases lying between them. CDR3 sequence: CASSQVRGYTEAFF. Written as DNA, the CDR3 is TGCGCCAGCAGCCAAGTAAGGGGATATACTGAAGCTTTCTTT.

J is TRBJ2-1 and V is TRBV21-1. TRBV21-1 is reported as a pseudogene. This CDR3 is 16 amino acids long. The DNA of the CDR3 is TGTGCCAGCGCACACAAAGGCAGGGCTCCCTACAATGAGCAGTTCTTC. Its protein product is CASAHKGRAPYNEQFF.

This clonotype occurred a few times. J is TRBJ2-3 and V is TRBV20-1, with 7 bases aligning to TRBD2. The CDR3 totals 13 residues. The V segment lost 3 bases and the J segment 2 bases; nucleotides outside the gene matches: 2. Germline assignment: CDR1 DFQATT and CDR2 SNEGSKA (reference sequence). CDR3 sequence reads: CSARGGITDTQYF. The DNA for the CDR3 is TGCAGTGCTAGGGGGGGGATCACAGATACGCAGTATTTT.

This clonotype occurred a few times. J is TRBJ2-1 and V is TRBV15; 7 bases are shared with TRBD2. CDR1 is LNHNV and CDR2 is YYDKDF in the germline V gene (reference sequence). The CDR3 has 15 residues. V was clipped by 9 bases and J by 5 bases; unmatched bases: 13. This chain's CDR3 is CATARERGANNEQFF. The CDR3 DNA follows: TGTGCCACAGCCAGGGAGCGGGGCGCCAACAATGAGCAGTTCTTC. Full variable domain (outside the CDR3, taken from reference TRBV15 and TRBJ2-1): DAMVIQNPRYQVTQFGKPVTLSCSQTLNHNVMYWYQQKSSQAPKLLFHYYDKDFNNEADTPDNFQSRRPNTSFCFLDIRSPGLGDTAMYLCATARERGANNEQFFGPGTRLTVL.